The present entry profiles one TCR beta chain with its context. Its target antigen remains unknown. Base quality data are lacking; no much larger clone is found one base away. The data stem from a study of cytomegalovirus exposure and HLA in healthy donors (dated by TCRdb to the late 2010s). For the wider study: According to an earlier analysis of a few hundred of the donors, 150 million to 200 million T cells yielded some 120 million unique TCR beta sequences and 276 Gb of sequence data. Along with the approximately 700-subject first cohort, a separate validation cohort of around 120 different subjects was used. The study combined high-throughput TCR immunosequencing, statistical association of individual TCRs with disease status, and machine learning to predict cytomegalovirus infection status. The number of donors typed differed by locus, with about 629-640 for A, B, C, DRB1 and DQB1, around 560 for DQA1, nearly 610 for DPA1, and around 450 for DPB1. Among the roughly 400 genotyped donors, approximately 76% belonged to the genetic ancestry cluster associated with self-reported Caucasian donors. Donor age, sex, ethnicity and CMV serostatus were compiled alongside the repertoire data. About 330 gigabases of sequencing data and roughly 80 million unique TCR sequences made up an early release that covered over 550 HLA-typed donors. Every repertoire in the discovery cohort had been generated on one and the same sequencing platform. To decide whether each TCR beta V gene segment behaved as functional or pseudogenic, an earlier analysis of fewer than 750 of the donors relied on high-throughput TCR beta sequencing. A later analysis re-analyzed previously published TCR beta repertoires from hundreds of donors and added high-resolution HLA genotyping to study TCR occurrence patterns. Across some 400 genotyped donors of the cohort, an average of approximately 220,000 unique TCR beta nucleotide sequences per donor were sequenced, and approximately 19% of those sequences were non-productive. HLA typing covered class I and class II loci at four-digit resolution. In the later analysis, no new phenotypic data were used to find candidate immune exposures; instead, reliance was placed on TCR beta sequences and their occurrence across donors. Roughly 5 DR-DQ haplotypes were handled as single units for association and clustering, since linkage in the cohort was strong. The study was designed to test whether signatures of past pathogen exposure could be identified by cataloging public T cell receptors. The T cell repertoires of some 700 subjects were profiled by immunosequencing and related to cytomegalovirus serostatus. A later genetic analysis took genome-wide SNP genotypes for about three fifths of the roughly 670 donors and used that subset as a discovery cohort. Overall study outcomes, separate from this receptor: A later genetic analysis reported fewer N-insertions in productive TCRs among donors in an Asian-associated ancestry cluster than the roughly 640-donor mean. In a later genetic analysis, a missense DCLRE1C variant was associated with V-gene and J-gene trimming of TCR beta chains, and the association was replicated in an independent cohort. In a later analysis, several top co-occurrence clusters were reported to appear linked to parvovirus B19, influenza, CMV and Epstein-Barr virus. Because counts were too low, about 15 rarely observed V segments, including chromosome 9 orphons, were left out of the earlier analysis of some 600 of the donors. The sequencing pipeline was judged likely to have produced a cluster of highly shared sequence variants as a technical artifact. Roughly uniform sequencing depth across donors was assumed in presence/absence analyses, although this assumption may not hold. Compared with equally common non-associated chains, HLA-associated TCR beta chains in a later analysis were more clonally expanded and had lower generation probabilities. Most TCR sequences were observed very rarely across donors, whereas some public TCRs were present in many individuals. In this cohort, only TCR beta chains were sequenced, and detectable features were limited by the absence of alpha or paired-chain data. Strong co-occurrence of HLA alleles, especially DR and DQ, made assigning TCR associations to individual alleles difficult. The authors suggested that the approach could potentially be generalized to other disease states and immunological phenotypes. In an earlier analysis of some 500 of the donors, most TCR beta V segments were observed in productive rearrangements about 90% or about 30% of the time, broadly matching IMGT annotations. The classifier was reported to diagnose cytomegalovirus status with high specificity and sensitivity in both the original cohort and the validation cohort. A later analysis found that most CMV-associated TCR beta chains appeared HLA-restricted, with HLA associations seemingly driven largely by CMV exposure. Because the 87-base-pair reads could not distinguish some IMGT-functional V segments, including TRBV6-2 and TRBV6-3, those segments were excluded. The study listed approximately 150 TCR beta chains as associated with cytomegalovirus. For the cohort, immune exposure information was limited to CMV serostatus. According to a later analysis, TCR association rates differed among HLA loci, with DRB1 alleles showing the most associated TCRs and HLA-C alleles showing the fewest. Linkage disequilibrium might explain the correlated functional status among segregating V segments, but an unknown experimental factor could not be excluded. In vitro tests confirmed that three of the cytomegalovirus-associated TCR beta chains recognize cytomegalovirus antigens. Because HLA typing was missing for some donors at each locus, association tests included only the typed subset. Specific HLA alleles were associated with roughly 17,000 TCR beta sequences at a false discovery rate of 0.05 in a later analysis. A further reported finding was that TCR beta sequences accurately predicted the HLA-A and HLA-B alleles for most subjects in the first cohort.

The germline V gene specifies LGHNA as CDR1 and YNFKEQ as CDR2. Trimming accounts for 0 bases at V and 8 bases at J, while the number of junction bases matched to no gene is 9. CDR3 length: 16 amino acids, cysteine to phenylalanine. The retained sequence is limited to the CDR3, 48 bases, with the frame set at the first base. The cohort consisted of 600 to 750 healthy bone marrow donors. Cohort members were all nominally healthy when sampled, although unrecorded immune exposures were likely present. The donor tested CMV seronegative, placing the donor among the 350 to 400 seronegative members of the cohort. A peripheral blood sample was collected from each donor, and TCR beta sequencing was performed on peripheral blood mononuclear cells. Genomic DNA was extracted from the blood cell samples with the Qiagen DNeasy Blood Extraction Kit. The library was prepared using the immunoSEQ multiplex PCR assay. For the multiplex PCR, a mixture combining 60 forward primers for TCR Vbeta segments and 13 reverse primers for TCR Jbeta segments was used. The CDR3 region of rearranged TCR beta genes was amplified from genomic DNA with a multiplex PCR assay. The Illumina HiSeq System was used to sequence the amplified TCR beta libraries as 87-base-pair reads. The authors' pipeline ran thus. A later analysis counted around 72 million unique TCR beta chains across the 640 or so repertoires, and about 10 million of these chains were shared by at least two donors. To remove PCR and sequencing errors, raw reads were error-corrected and collapsed into unique sequences using a nearest-neighbor algorithm that merged closely related sequences. CDR3 sequences were aligned to IMGT reference sequences to assign V, D and J gene segments. For a sequence to be retained, at least a six-nucleotide match to both a V gene segment and a J gene segment was required. Rearrangements were classified as productive when the CDR3 lacked stop codons and remained in frame with V and J, and all other rearrangements were classified as non-productive. Following IMGT convention, CDR3 was defined as the stretch from the second conserved V-encoded cysteine up to the conserved J-encoded phenylalanine. In an earlier analysis of roughly 610 of the donors, sequences lacking an unambiguous match to a single V gene segment were excluded. An earlier analysis of over 450 of the donors classified V segments as functional when productive rearrangements were above 56.7% and as segregating when the standard deviation between donors was above 5%. To diagnose cytomegalovirus status from the catalog of TCR beta chain sequences, a statistical classification framework was built. In a later analysis, V and J genes were assigned by comparing TCR nucleotide sequences against IMGT/GENE-DB human TR gene sequences. In a later analysis, CDR3 sequences and most-parsimonious VDJ recombination scenarios were assigned using the TCRdist pipeline. In a later analysis, each TCR beta chain was defined by its CDR3 amino acid sequence together with its V-gene family, and reads lacking a unique V-gene family were excluded. To address suspected cross-contamination and a sequencing artifact, a later analysis removed roughly 640 highly shared, low-generation-probability nucleotide sequences. A later analysis calculated a clonal expansion index for each public chain from normalized within-repertoire ranks of inferred template counts. In a later analysis, generation probabilities were computed using a VDJ recombination model fitted to out-of-frame rearrangements, and the results were checked against IGoR. A later analysis scored TCR-TCR, TCR-HLA and TCR-CMV co-occurrence with hypergeometric tests, applying a repertoire-size bias correction to TCR pairs. To estimate false discovery rates, a later analysis permuted the HLA or CMV assignments 20 times. A later analysis grouped co-occurring TCRs with DBSCAN, adding TCRdist sequence similarity when clustering within HLA-allele-positive subsets. Repertoires with fewer than 30,000 or more than 120,000 public chains were left out of co-occurrence clustering, as were four to six repertoires with anomalous nucleotide sharing. TCRdb retrieved this table from immuneACCESS and kept in-frame rearrangements only. Not all clones are present; in checked studies, unresolved V genes account for under half, and no reason is known for the remainder. The DNA was the basis for D and trimming; V, J and clone size are from that table. The sample contains 120,000 or so clones, approximately 71% of them found a single time. Roughly 3% of the sample rests with the top ten.

The clonotype originates from a woman in her forties or fifties in good health and CMV-seronegative. The rearrangement joined TRBV4-2 to TRBJ1-4; 7 bases in the junction line up with TRBD1. The sample comprised PBMCs. The sequence in DNA is TGTGCCAGCAGCCAAGATAGCAACAGGGGCGGGGAAAAACTGTTTTTT. Its product reads: CASSQDSNRGGEKLFF.